A selection of T cell receptor beta chains follows, all from one sample in a study of blood T cell repertoires in COVID-19. Using immunoSEQ multiplex PCR, the repertoire was profiled, and TCRdb retains in-frame clones only, with some absent. The table shows some 160,000 clones, with approximately 86% occurring only once. The sample taken for sequencing was PBMCs or T cells enriched from blood (not recorded which). Receptors were obtained from a woman aged 40 to 50 who had recovered from COVID-19. CDR3s include the opening cysteine and the closing phenylalanine or tryptophan. A D gene is named only where the DNA matches it firmly. A clone size is listed for some rows: how often the clone was seen (once, few, many), or a class if it is expanded.

J gene: TRBJ1-1
V gene: TRBV5-1
clone size: NA
D gene: NA
CDR3 DNA: TGCGCCAGCAGCTCTGCCACAGGGAGGGACACTGAAGCTTTCTTT
CDR3 protein: CASSSATGRDTEAFF

J gene: TRBJ1-1
V gene: TRBV5-1
clone size: NA
D gene: TRBD1
CDR3 DNA: TGCGCCAGCAGCCCCGGACAGGGGGGGATGATGAACACTGAAGCTTTCTTT
CDR3 protein: CASSPGQGGMMNTEAFF

J gene: TRBJ2-1
V gene: TRBV18
clone size: NA
D gene: TRBD2
CDR3 DNA: TGTGCCAGCTCACCACCTGGGGGGGGTGAACAATTTGAGCAGTTCTTC
CDR3 protein: CASSPPGGGEQFEQFF

J gene: TRBJ2-1
V gene: TRBV11-3
clone size: once
D gene: TRBD2
CDR3 DNA: TGTGCCAGCAGTCCGGGACTAGCTTACAATGAGCAGTTCTTC
CDR3 protein: CASSPGLAYNEQFF

J gene: TRBJ1-6
V gene: TRBV18
clone size: NA
D gene: NA
CDR3 DNA: TGTGCCAGCTCACCCGCCACTGCTGAGGCCAGCTCCTATAATTCACCCCTCCACTTT
CDR3 protein: CASSPATAEASSYNSPLHF

J gene: TRBJ1-5
V gene: TRBV6-2/TRBV6-3
clone size: NA
D gene: NA
CDR3 DNA: TGTGCCAGCAGTTACAATTCAGGGGATAGCAATCAGCCCCAGCATTTT
CDR3 protein: CASSYNSGDSNQPQHF

J gene: TRBJ2-3
V gene: TRBV9
clone size: few
D gene: TRBD1
CDR3 DNA: TGTGCCAGCAGGCGTAAGGACAGGGGCAATACGCAGTATTTT
CDR3 protein: CASRRKDRGNTQYF

J gene: TRBJ1-4
V gene: TRBV5-1
clone size: NA
D gene: NA
CDR3 DNA: TGCGCCAGCAGCTCGACGGACAGTGTTAATGAAAAACTGTTTTTT
CDR3 protein: CASSSTDSVNEKLFF

J gene: TRBJ1-1
V gene: TRBV6-1
clone size: NA
D gene: NA
CDR3 DNA: TGTGCCAGCAGTGACCCAATAATACGGGTGAACACTGAAGCTTTCTTT
CDR3 protein: CASSDPIIRVNTEAFF

J gene: TRBJ1-1
V gene: TRBV11-2
clone size: NA
D gene: NA
CDR3 DNA: TGTGCCAGCAATATCAGGGGTCTTTCGAACACTGAAGCTTTCTTT
CDR3 protein: CASNIRGLSNTEAFF

J gene: TRBJ1-1
V gene: TRBV2
clone size: NA
D gene: NA
CDR3 DNA: TGTGCCAGCAGAGGAGACTGGGGGAGGGCGGGCACTGAAGCTTTCTTT
CDR3 protein: CASRGDWGRAGTEAFF

J gene: TRBJ1-1
V gene: TRBV7-8
clone size: NA
D gene: NA
CDR3 DNA: TGTGCCAGCAGCCCCTACCTGAGGACGGGGGACACTGAAGCTTTCTTT
CDR3 protein: CASSPYLRTGDTEAFF

J gene: TRBJ1-1
V gene: TRBV27
clone size: NA
D gene: NA
CDR3 DNA: TGTGCCAGCAGGAATAGCTCGGACAGAGTGAACATGAACACTGAAGCTTTCTTT
CDR3 protein: CASRNSSDRVNMNTEAFF

J gene: TRBJ2-5
V gene: TRBV27
clone size: NA
D gene: TRBD2
CDR3 DNA: TGTGCCAGCAGTCCGGGGACTAGCGGGATTGAGACCCAGTACTTC
CDR3 protein: CASSPGTSGIETQYF

J gene: TRBJ1-2
V gene: TRBV28
clone size: NA
D gene: NA
CDR3 DNA: TGTGCCAGCATTCAAGACAGGCCGAGTGTGCGGTATGGCTACACCTTC
CDR3 protein: CASIQDRPSVRYGYTF

J gene: TRBJ2-3
V gene: TRBV4-1
clone size: NA
D gene: TRBD1
CDR3 DNA: TGCGCCAGCAGCCAAGATCTGACCGGGACAGGGGGCGTAGATACGCAGTATTTT
CDR3 protein: CASSQDLTGTGGVDTQYF

J gene: TRBJ2-7
V gene: TRBV27
clone size: NA
D gene: NA
CDR3 DNA: TGTGCCAGCAGTTTATCGGACACCGGAAACGAGCAGTACTTC
CDR3 protein: CASSLSDTGNEQYF